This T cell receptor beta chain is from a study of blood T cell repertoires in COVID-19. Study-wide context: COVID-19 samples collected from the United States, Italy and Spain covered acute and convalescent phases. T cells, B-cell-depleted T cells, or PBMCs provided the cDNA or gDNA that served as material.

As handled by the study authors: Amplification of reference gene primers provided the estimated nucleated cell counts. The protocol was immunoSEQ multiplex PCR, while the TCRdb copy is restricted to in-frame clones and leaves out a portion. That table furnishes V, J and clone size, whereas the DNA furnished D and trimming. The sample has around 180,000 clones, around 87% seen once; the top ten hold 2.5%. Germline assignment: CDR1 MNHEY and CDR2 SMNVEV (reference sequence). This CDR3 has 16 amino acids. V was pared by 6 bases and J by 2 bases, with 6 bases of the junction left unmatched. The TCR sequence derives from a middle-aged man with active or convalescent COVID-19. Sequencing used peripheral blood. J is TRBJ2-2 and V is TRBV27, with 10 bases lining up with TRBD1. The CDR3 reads CASRDRGNLNTGELFF. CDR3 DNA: TGTGCCAGCAGGGACAGGGGGAACCTTAACACCGGGGAGCTGTTTTTT.